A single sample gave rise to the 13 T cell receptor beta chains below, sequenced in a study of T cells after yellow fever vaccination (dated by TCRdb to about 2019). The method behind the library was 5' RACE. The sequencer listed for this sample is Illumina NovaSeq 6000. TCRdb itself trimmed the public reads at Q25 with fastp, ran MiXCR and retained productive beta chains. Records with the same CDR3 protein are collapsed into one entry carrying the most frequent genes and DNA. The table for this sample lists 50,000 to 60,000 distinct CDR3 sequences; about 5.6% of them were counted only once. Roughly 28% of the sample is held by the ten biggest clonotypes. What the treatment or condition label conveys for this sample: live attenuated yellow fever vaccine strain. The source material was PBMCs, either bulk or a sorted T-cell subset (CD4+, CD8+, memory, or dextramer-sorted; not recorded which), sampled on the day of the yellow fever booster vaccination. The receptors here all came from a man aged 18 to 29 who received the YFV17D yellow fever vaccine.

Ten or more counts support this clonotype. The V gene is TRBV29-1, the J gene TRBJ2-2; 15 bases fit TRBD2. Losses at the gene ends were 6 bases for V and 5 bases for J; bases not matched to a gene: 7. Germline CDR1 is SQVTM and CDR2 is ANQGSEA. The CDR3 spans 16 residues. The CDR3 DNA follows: TGCAGCGTGATTTTGGGACTAGCGGGGGGAACCGGGGAGCTGTTTTTT. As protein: CSVILGLAGGTGELFF.

CDR3 residues: CASSQAPWVGSNTGELFF. CDR3 nucleotide sequence: TGTGCCAGCAGCCAAGCCCCCTGGGTAGGGTCGAACACCGGGGAGCTGTTTTTT. The rearrangement joins TRBV14 to TRBJ2-2; D not certain. The CDR3 length is 18 residues. Trimming removed 1 base from V and 0 bases from J, with 15 bases in between. CDR1 SGHDN and CDR2 FVKESK come from the germline V gene. The full variable domain, in which reference TRBV14 and TRBJ2-2 provide the parts outside the CDR3, is EAGVTQFPSHSVIEKGQTVTLRCDPISGHDNLYWYRRVMGKEIKFLLHFVKESKQDESGMPNNRFLAERTGGTYSTLKVQPAELEDSGVYFCASSQAPWVGSNTGELFFGEGSRLTVL.

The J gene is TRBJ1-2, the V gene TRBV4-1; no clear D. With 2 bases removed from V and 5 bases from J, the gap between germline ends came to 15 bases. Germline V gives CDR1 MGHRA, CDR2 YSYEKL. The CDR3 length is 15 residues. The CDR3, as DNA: TGCGCCAGCAGCCAACCCCCTTGGCAGGCATATGGCTACACCTTC. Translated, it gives CASSQPPWQAYGYTF.

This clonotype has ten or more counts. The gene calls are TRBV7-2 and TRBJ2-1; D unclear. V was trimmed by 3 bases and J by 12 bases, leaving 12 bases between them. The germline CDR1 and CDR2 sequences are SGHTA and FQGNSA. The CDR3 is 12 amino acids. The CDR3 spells CASSFDARRQFF. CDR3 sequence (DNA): TGTGCCAGCAGCTTTGATGCTCGTAGGCAGTTCTTC.

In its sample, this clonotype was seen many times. CDR3 DNA: TGTGCCAGCAGTCTCATGGACGGGAACACTGAAGCTTTCTTT. Its protein is CASSLMDGNTEAFF. This sequence joins TRBV12-3 or TRBV12-4 and TRBJ1-1, with D unresolved. The CDR3 length is 14 residues. V was shortened by 5 bases and J by 1 base, with 11 bases between the two germline ends.

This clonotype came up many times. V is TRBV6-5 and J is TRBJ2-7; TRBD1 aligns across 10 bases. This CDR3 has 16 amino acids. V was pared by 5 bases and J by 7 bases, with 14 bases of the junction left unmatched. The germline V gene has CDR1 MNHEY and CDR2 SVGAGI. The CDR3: CASSPPGTGAAGEQYV. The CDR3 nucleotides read TGTGCCAGCAGTCCACCCGGGACAGGGGCGGCGGGGGAGCAGTACGTC.

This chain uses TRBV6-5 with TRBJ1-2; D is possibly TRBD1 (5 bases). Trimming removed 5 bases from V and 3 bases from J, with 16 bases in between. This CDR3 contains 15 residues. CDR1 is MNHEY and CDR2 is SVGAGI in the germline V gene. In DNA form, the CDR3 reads TGTGCCAGCAGTAATCGGAAGGGGAATTACTATGGCTACACCTTC. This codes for CASSNRKGNYYGYTF.

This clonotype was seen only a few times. Here the CDR3 reads CSVGPGYPGELFF. CDR3 in DNA: TGCAGCGTTGGCCCAGGGTATCCCGGGGAGCTGTTTTTT. The chain recombines TRBV29-1 with TRBJ2-2; D might be TRBD1 (5 bases). From germline, CDR1 is SQVTM and CDR2 ANQGSEA. The CDR3 runs to 13 residues. Between the trimmed V and J ends, which lost 4 bases and 6 bases, there was a span of 12 bases.

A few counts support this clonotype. The CDR3 here is CASSFVQGLNTGELFF. DNA for the CDR3: TGTGCCAGCAGCTTTGTCCAGGGGCTCAACACCGGGGAGCTGTTTTTT. V and J are TRBV7-9 and TRBJ2-2; TRBD1 is a possible D gene (6 bases). This CDR3 comprises 16 residues. Trimming cost V 3 bases and J 2 bases, with 13 bases left between them. Per germline, CDR1 SEHNR and CDR2 FQNEAQ (reference sequence).

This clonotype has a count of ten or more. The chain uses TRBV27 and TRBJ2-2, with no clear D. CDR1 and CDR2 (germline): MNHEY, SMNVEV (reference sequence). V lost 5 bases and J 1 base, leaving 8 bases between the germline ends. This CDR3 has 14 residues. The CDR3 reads CASSIWGNTGELFF. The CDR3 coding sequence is TGTGCCAGCAGTATCTGGGGGAACACCGGGGAGCTGTTTTTT.

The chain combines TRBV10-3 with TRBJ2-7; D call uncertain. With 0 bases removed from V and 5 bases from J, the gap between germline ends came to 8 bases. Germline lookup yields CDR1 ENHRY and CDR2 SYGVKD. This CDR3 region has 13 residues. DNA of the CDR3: TGTGCCATCAGTGAGTCGAATTTCGACGAGCAGTACTTC. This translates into CAISESNFDEQYF.

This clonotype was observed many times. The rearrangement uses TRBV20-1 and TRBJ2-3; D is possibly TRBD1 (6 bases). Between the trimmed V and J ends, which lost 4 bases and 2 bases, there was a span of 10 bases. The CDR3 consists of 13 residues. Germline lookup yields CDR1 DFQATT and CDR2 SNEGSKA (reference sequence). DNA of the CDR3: TGCAGTGCTACGGACAGAATCACAGATACGCAGTATTTT. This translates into CSATDRITDTQYF.

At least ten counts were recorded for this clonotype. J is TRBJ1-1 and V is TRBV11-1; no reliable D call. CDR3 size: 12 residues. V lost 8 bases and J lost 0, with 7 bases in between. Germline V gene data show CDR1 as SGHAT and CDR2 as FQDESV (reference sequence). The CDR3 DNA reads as TGTGCCAGCCACGGAATGAACACTGAAGCTTTCTTT. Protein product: CASHGMNTEAFF.